A selection of T cell receptor beta chains follows, all from one sample in a study of neurological immune-mediated disorders. TCRdb itself ran the 5' RACE reads through MiXCR, one entry per CDR3 protein. The sample includes tens of thousands of distinct CDR3 sequences, 2.5% to 3% of them seen just once. Sequencing was performed on PBMCs. The receptors stem from a woman aged 25 to 45 with multiple sclerosis. CDR3s include the opening cysteine and the closing phenylalanine or tryptophan. A D gene is named only where the DNA matches it firmly. Clone size is stated in some rows and not others, as once, few, many or a class when expanded.

d_gene,abundance,v_gene,j_gene,CDR3aa,CDR3nt
TRBD2,many,TRBV20-1,TRBJ2-1,CSAESGAGGYNEQFF,TGCAGTGCTGAAAGCGGGGCGGGAGGCTACAATGAGCAGTTCTTC
NA,many,TRBV12-3/TRBV12-4,TRBJ2-7,CASRRGTYEQYF,TGTGCCAGCAGGCGTGGGACCTACGAGCAGTACTTC
NA,many,TRBV7-2,TRBJ2-1,CASSLGGAGNNEQFF,TGTGCCAGCAGCTTAGGAGGGGCCGGAAACAATGAGCAGTTCTTC
NA,NA,TRBV29-1,TRBJ1-1,CSVEGLMNTEAFF,TGCAGCGTTGAGGGGCTGATGAACACTGAAGCTTTCTTT
TRBD1,many,TRBV11-3,TRBJ1-2,CASSGTGGFYGYTF,TGTGCCAGCAGCGGGACAGGGGGTTTCTATGGCTACACCTTC
TRBD2,many,TRBV4-3,TRBJ2-1,CASSQEGLGRSYNEQFF,TGCGCCAGCAGCCAAGAGGGACTAGGTCGTTCCTACAATGAGCAGTTCTTC
NA,many,TRBV20-1,TRBJ2-7,CSASGGRGYEQYF,TGCAGTGCTTCCGGGGGCCGGGGCTACGAGCAGTACTTC
NA,many,TRBV3-1,TRBJ2-7,CASSHEGHEQYF,TGTGCCAGCAGCCACGAAGGCCACGAGCAGTACTTC
TRBD2,many,TRBV7-2,TRBJ2-1,CASSLVAGEVNEQFF,TGTGCCAGCAGCTTAGTAGCGGGAGAAGTCAATGAGCAGTTCTTC
TRBD1,NA,TRBV5-4,TRBJ1-4,CASSPQGGTTNEKLFF,TGTGCCAGCAGCCCTCAGGGGGGTACAACTAATGAAAAACTGTTTTTT